The entry that follows covers one TCR beta chain sequence. These data originate in a study of shared clonotypes between healthy human individuals. Profiling relied on immunoSEQ multiplex PCR, and the TCRdb table lists in-frame clones only, not all of them. The table lists about 1,500,000 clones, roughly 96% of them singletons. This TCR was sampled from a man aged 25-45 years in good health. The sample taken for sequencing was naive CD4+ T cells sorted from blood. Subset meaning: CD45RA+ positively selected.

The CDR3 spells CASSLSVTSGSSYNEQFF. Here the CDR3 DNA reads TGCGCCAGCAGCTTATCCGTGACTAGCGGGAGCTCCTACAATGAGCAGTTCTTC. The V and J genes are TRBV5-1 and TRBJ2-1; 12 positions agree with TRBD2. The CDR3 extends over 18 amino acids. CDR1 SGHRS and CDR2 YFSETQ come from the germline V gene. The ends lost 2 bases at V and 0 bases at J; junction bases unmatched: 6. Combining the CDR3 with reference TRBV5-1 and TRBJ2-1 gives the whole variable domain KAGVTQTPRYLIKTRGQQVTLSCSPISGHRSVSWYQQTPGQGLQFLFEYFSETQRNKGNFPGRFSGRQFSNSRSEMNVSTLELGDSALYLCASSLSVTSGSSYNEQFFGPGTRLTVL.